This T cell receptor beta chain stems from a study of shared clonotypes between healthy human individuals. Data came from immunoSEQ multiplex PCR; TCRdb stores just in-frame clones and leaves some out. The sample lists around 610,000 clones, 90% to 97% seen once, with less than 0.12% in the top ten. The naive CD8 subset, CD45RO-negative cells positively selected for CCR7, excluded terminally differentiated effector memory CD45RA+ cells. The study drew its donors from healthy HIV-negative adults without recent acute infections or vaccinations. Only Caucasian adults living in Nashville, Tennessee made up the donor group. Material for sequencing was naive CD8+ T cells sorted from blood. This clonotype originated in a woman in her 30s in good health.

CDR3 region: CATDSGNTEAFF. Here the CDR3 DNA reads TGTGCCACCGACAGCGGGAACACTGAAGCTTTCTTT. This rearrangement joins TRBV19 to TRBJ1-1; maybe TRBD1 (5 bases). The germline CDR1 and CDR2 sequences are LNHDA and SQIVND (reference sequence). This CDR3 has 12 amino acids. Trimming removed 10 bases at V and 1 base at J, with 10 bases between.